The text below deals with one T cell receptor beta chain. Its matching antigen is unknown. This table comes from immunoSEQ multiplex PCR, and its TCRdb copy is limited to in-frame clones, with some not included. The repertoire includes about 30,000 clones, 86% of them detected once, and roughly 0.48% sits in the top ten. The source of the sample is a study of PD-1 blockade in classical Hodgkin lymphoma. Study results and limitations: At baseline, newly diagnosed patients reportedly showed less TCR diversity than healthy donors. Patients newly diagnosed and complete responders had comparable baseline diversity. Diversity in CD4+ TCRs, unlike that measured in CD8+ TCRs, had risen significantly by C4D1. Some patients started nivolumab under 1 year after ASCT, and they were excluded.

In germline, CDR1 is SGDLS, CDR2 YYNGEE. The CDR3 sequence is 15 residues long. V gave up 2 bases and J gave up 5 bases; unmatched junction bases: 7. Time point indicated: cycle 4 day 1 (C4D1), after 5 to 7 weeks of nivolumab. Brentuximab vedotin exposure varied, and every patient relapsed after autologous stem cell transplantation. Using magnetic negative selection, the CD4+ T cells were separated out of thawed PBMCs. The TCR sequence derives from a human donor with classical Hodgkin lymphoma. The source material was CD4+ T cells from blood, sampled before the fourth cycle of nivolumab. The V and J genes are TRBV9 and TRBJ2-3, with TRBD2 identical over 8 bases. The CDR3 sequence is CASSVLAGNRDTQYF. The DNA of the CDR3 is TGTGCCAGCAGCGTGTTAGCGGGAAATAGAGATACGCAGTATTTT.